Below, one TCR beta chain is given with its context. This specimen comes from a study of T cells in localized non-small cell lung cancer. Sequencing used immunoSEQ multiplex PCR; TCRdb keeps in-frame clones, though not all of them. The profile covers about 25,000 clones, with approximately 89% appearing a single time and roughly 10% taken by the ten largest. Germline V CDR1 and CDR2: SGHRS, YFSETQ. The CDR3 runs to 16 residues. Trimming pared 1 base from V and 0 bases from J, leaving 12 bases between. This TCR derives from a woman aged 40 to 75 with stage III lung adenocarcinoma. Material: peripheral blood mononuclear cells, obtained before any cancer treatment. This chain uses TRBV5-1 with TRBJ2-3; a possible D gene is TRBD2 (5 bases). DNA for the CDR3: TGCGCCAGCAGCTTGTATGCGGGTACTAGCACAGATACGCAGTATTTT. Amino acids: CASSLYAGTSTDTQYF.